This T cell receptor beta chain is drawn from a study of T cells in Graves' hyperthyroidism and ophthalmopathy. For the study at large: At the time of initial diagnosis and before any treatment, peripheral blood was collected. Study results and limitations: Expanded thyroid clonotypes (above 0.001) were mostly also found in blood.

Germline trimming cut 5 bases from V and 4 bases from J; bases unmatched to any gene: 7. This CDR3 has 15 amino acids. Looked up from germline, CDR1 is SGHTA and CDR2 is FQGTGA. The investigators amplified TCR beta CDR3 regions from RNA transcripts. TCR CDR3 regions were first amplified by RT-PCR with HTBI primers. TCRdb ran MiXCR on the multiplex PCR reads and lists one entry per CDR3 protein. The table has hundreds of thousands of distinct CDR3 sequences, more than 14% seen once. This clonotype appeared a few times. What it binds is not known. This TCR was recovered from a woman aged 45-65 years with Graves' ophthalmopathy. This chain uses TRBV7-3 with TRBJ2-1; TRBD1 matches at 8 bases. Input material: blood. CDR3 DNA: TGTGCCAGCAGCCTACAGGGGGACACTTACAATGAGCAGTTCTTC. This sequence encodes CASSLQGDTYNEQFF.